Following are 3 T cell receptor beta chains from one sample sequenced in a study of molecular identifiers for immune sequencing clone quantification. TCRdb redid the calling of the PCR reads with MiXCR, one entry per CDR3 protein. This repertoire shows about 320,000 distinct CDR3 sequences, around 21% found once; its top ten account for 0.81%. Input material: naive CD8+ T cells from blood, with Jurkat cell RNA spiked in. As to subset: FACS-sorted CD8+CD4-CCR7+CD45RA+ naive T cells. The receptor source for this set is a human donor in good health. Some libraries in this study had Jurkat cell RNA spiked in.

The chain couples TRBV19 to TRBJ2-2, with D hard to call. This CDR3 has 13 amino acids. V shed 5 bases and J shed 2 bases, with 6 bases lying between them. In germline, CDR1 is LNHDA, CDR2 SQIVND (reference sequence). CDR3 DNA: TGTGCCAGTAGTTGGCTAAACACCGGGGAGCTGTTTTTT. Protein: CASSWLNTGELFF.

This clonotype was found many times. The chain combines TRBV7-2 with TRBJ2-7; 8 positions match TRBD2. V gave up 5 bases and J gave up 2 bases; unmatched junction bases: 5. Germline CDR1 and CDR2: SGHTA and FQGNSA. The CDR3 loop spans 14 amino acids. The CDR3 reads CASSPSGSTYEQYF. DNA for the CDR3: TGTGCCAGCAGCCCGAGCGGGAGCACCTACGAGCAGTACTTC.

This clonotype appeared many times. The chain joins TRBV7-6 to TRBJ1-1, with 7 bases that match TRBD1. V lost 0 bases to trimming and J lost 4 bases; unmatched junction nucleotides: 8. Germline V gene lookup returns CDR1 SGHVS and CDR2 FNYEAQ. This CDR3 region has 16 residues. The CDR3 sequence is CASSLARGEGATEAFF. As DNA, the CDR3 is TGTGCCAGCAGCTTAGCGCGTGGGGAGGGGGCCACTGAAGCTTTCTTT. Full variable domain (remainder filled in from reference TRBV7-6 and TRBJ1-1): GAGVSQSPRYKVTKRGQDVALRCDPISGHVSLYWYRQALGQGPEFLTYFNYEAQQDKSGLPNDRFSAERPEGSISTLTIQRTEQRDSAMYRCASSLARGEGATEAFFGQGTRLTVV.